This T cell receptor (beta chain) comes out of a study of blood T cell repertoires in COVID-19. Study as a whole: Researchers got acute and convalescent COVID-19 samples from the United States, Italy and Spain.

Method: immunoSEQ multiplex PCR; TCRdb's copy keeps in-frame clones and lacks some. Seen here are 100,000 to 150,000 clones, 87% observed once, and the top ten hold more than 25%. Trimming at V came to 6 bases and at J to 3 bases, leaving 9 bases not matched to a gene. The germline V gene encodes CDR1 MDHEN and CDR2 SYDVKM. The CDR3 sequence is 15 residues long. The J gene is TRBJ2-7, the V gene TRBV28; TRBD2 matches at 9 bases. The receptor's source is a woman in her 70s with acute or convalescent COVID-19. The sequencing sample was made of peripheral blood. For the CDR3, the DNA is TGTGCCAGCAGCCGTCTAGCGGGGAATTTCTACGAGCAGTACTTC. It codes for CASSRLAGNFYEQYF.